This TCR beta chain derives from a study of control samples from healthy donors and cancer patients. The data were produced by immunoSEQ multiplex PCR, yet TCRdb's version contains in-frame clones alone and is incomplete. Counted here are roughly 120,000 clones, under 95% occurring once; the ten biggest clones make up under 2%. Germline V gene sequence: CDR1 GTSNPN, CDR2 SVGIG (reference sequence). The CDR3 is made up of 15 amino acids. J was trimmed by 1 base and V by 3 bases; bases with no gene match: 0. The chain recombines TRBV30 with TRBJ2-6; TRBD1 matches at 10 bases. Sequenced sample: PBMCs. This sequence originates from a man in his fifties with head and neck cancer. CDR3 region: CAWRGQGSGANVLTF. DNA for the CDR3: TGTGCCTGGAGGGGACAGGGGTCTGGGGCCAACGTCCTGACTTTC.